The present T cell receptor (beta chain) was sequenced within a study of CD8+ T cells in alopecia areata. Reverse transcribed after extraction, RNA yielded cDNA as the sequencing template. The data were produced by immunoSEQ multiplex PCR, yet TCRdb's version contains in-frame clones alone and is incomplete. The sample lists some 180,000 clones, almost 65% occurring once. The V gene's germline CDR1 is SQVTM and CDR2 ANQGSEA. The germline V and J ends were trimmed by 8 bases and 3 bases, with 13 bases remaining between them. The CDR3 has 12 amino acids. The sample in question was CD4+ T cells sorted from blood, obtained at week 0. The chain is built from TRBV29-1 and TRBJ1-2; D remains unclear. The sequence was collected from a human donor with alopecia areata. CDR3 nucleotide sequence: TGCAGCACTTCGGACTCTCACTATGGCTACACCTTC. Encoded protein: CSTSDSHYGYTF.